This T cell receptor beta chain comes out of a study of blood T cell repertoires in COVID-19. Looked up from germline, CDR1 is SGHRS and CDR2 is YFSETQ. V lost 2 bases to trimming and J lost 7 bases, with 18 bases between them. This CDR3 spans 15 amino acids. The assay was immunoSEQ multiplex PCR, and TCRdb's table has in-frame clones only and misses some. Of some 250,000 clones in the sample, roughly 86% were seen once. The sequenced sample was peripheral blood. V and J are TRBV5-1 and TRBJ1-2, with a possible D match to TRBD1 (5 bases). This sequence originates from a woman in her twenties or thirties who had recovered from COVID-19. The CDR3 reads CASSLRATADSGYTF. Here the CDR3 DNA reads TGCGCCAGCAGCTTAAGGGCGACAGCTGACAGTGGCTACACCTTC.